There are many counts of the clone carrying this T cell receptor (beta chain). What it binds is unknown. TCRdb redid the calling of the 5' RACE reads with MiXCR, one entry per CDR3 protein. The sample carries around 50,000 distinct CDR3 sequences, 7.5% to 8% recorded once. V lost 5 bases to trimming and J lost 6 bases; unmatched junction nucleotides: 5. This CDR3 is 13 amino acids long. Time point in this sample: sample taken at primary tumor resection. Whole RNA came from tumor, nontumor lung or frozen PBMC and was sequenced without being sorted. This sample is drawn from a study of spatial heterogeneity in lung cancer. Study-wide findings and caveats: Tumor TCRs that were ubiquitous and expanded showed up in blood more at resection than follow-up.

This clonotype was obtained from a female donor with early-stage non-small cell lung cancer. The chain recombines TRBV12-3 or TRBV12-4 with TRBJ1-1, with 8 bases matching TRBD1. The specimen was PBMCs, collected at surgery. The CDR3: CASSRTGYAEAFF. The CDR3, as DNA: TGTGCCAGCAGTCGGACAGGGTACGCTGAAGCTTTCTTT.